Presented here are 11 T cell receptor beta chains from one specimen sequenced in a study of cytomegalovirus exposure and HLA in healthy donors. 60 Vbeta and 13 Jbeta primers were used in PCR. Assay used: immunoSEQ multiplex PCR; TCRdb lists only in-frame clones, some missing. Of some 160,000 clones detected, about 73% appear once; the ten largest clones hold approximately 3.1%. Sample: PBMCs. These receptors came from a middle-aged woman in good health and CMV-seronegative.

J is TRBJ1-3 and V is TRBV6-5; 8 bases match TRBD1. V lost 6 bases, J lost 4 bases, and 5 bases stayed unmatched. The CDR3 loop spans 14 amino acids. Germline CDR1 MNHEY, CDR2 SVGAGI. The CDR3 loop is CASRTGVAGNTIYF. The CDR3 coding sequence is TGTGCCAGCAGGACAGGGGTTGCGGGAAACACCATATATTTT.

CDR3 protein: CASSEIPSADTQYF. The CDR3 DNA is TGCGCCAGCAGTGAGATACCTAGCGCAGATACGCAGTATTTT. The rearrangement joins TRBV10-2 to TRBJ2-3; D perhaps matches TRBD2 (6 bases). The length of the CDR3 is 14 residues. Deletions cut 2 bases from V and 4 bases from J, with 10 bases between. CDR1 and CDR2 (germline): WSHSY, SAAADI.

The chain combines TRBV19 with TRBJ2-7, with 12 bases that match TRBD1. CDR3 length equals 15 residues. Germline V CDR1 and CDR2: LNHDA, SQIVND (reference sequence). The trim removed 3 bases at V and 6 bases at J, leaving 6 bases unmatched. The CDR3 coding sequence is TGTGCCAGTAGTATGGGCGGGACAGGGGGCTCCGAGCAGTACTTC. The encoded protein is CASSMGGTGGSEQYF.

This chain connects TRBV27 to TRBJ2-7; the D gene is possibly TRBD1 (5 bases). With 7 bases removed from V and 3 bases from J, the gap between germline ends came to 13 bases. The V gene's germline CDR1 is MNHEY and CDR2 SMNVEV (reference sequence). The CDR3 loop spans 13 amino acids. CDR3 sequence reads: CASKKGEGYEQYF. The CDR3 DNA is TGTGCCAGCAAAAAAGGGGAAGGCTACGAGCAGTACTTC.

V usage is TRBV5-4 and J usage is TRBJ2-5; no clear D gene. V was trimmed by 3 bases and J by 5 bases, leaving 8 bases between them. Germline loops: CDR1 SGHNT, CDR2 YYREEE (reference sequence). CDR3 length equals 12 residues. The CDR3 sequence: CASSSPRETQYF. The CDR3 DNA reads TGTGCCAGCAGCTCCCCCAGGGAGACCCAGTACTTC.

The J gene is TRBJ1-1, the V gene TRBV9; D is unclear. The CDR3 is 13 residues long. Germline CDR1 SGDLS, CDR2 YYNGEE. V gave up 0 bases and J gave up 2 bases, with 5 bases separating them. CDR3 loop: CASSVAVNTEAFF. CDR3 DNA: TGTGCCAGCAGCGTAGCAGTCAACACTGAAGCTTTCTTT.

This chain uses TRBV27 with TRBJ2-5, with D maybe TRBD1 (5 bases). This CDR3 is built from 15 residues. Germline values: CDR1 MNHEY, CDR2 SMNVEV (reference sequence). V lost 2 bases and J lost 1, with 11 bases in between. In nucleotides, the CDR3 is TGTGCCAGCAGTTTAAGCCCTAGGGGCCAAGAGACCCAGTACTTC. Amino acids: CASSLSPRGQETQYF.

In this sample, this clone turned up a few times. The CDR3 here is CASSGGQGKRGVSGANVLTF. Here the CDR3 DNA reads TGTGCCAGCAGCGGAGGACAGGGTAAACGGGGGGTCTCTGGGGCCAACGTCCTGACTTTC. The chain joins TRBV2 to TRBJ2-6, with D perhaps matching TRBD1 (8 bases). The CDR3 has 20 residues. The germline gives CDR1 SNHLY, CDR2 FYNNEI. The V and J ends lost 6 bases and 0 bases respectively, with 24 bases between them.

The chain carries TRBV19 and TRBJ1-5; possibly TRBD1 for D (5 bases). The length of the CDR3 is 18 residues. V lost 5 bases, J lost 0 bases, and 20 bases lay in between. Germline values: CDR1 LNHDA, CDR2 SQIVND (reference sequence). Written as DNA, the CDR3 is TGTGCCAGTAGTTCGATTACTCGACAGATTTCTAGCAATCAGCCCCAGCATTTT. Translation: CASSSITRQISSNQPQHF.

The J gene is TRBJ2-2, the V gene TRBV6-5; TRBD1 might be the D (5 bases). V shed 2 bases and J shed 1 base, with 8 bases lying between them. The CDR3 contains 15 residues. Germline assignment: CDR1 MNHEY and CDR2 SVGAGI. The CDR3: CASSYVDRNTGELFF. CDR3 nucleotides: TGTGCCAGCAGTTACGTCGACAGGAACACCGGGGAGCTGTTTTTT.

The chain combines TRBV4-1 with TRBJ2-1; D may be TRBD1 (5 bases). V was shortened by 2 bases and J by 0 bases, with 14 bases between the two germline ends. This CDR3 contains 17 residues. The V gene's germline CDR1 is MGHRA and CDR2 YSYEKL. CDR3 loop: CASSQPTRGSSYNEQFF. The CDR3, as DNA: TGCGCCAGCAGCCAACCCACAAGGGGTAGCTCCTACAATGAGCAGTTCTTC.